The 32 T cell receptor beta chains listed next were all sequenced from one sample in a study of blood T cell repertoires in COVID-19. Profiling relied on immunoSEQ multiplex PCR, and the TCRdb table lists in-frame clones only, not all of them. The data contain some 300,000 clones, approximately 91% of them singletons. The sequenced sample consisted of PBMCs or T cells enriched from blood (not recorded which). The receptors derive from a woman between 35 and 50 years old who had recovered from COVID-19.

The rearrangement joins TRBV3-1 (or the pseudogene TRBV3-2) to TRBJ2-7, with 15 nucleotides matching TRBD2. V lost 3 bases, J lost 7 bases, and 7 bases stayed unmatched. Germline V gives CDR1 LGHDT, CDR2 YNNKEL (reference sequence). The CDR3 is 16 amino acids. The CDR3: CASSHLGLAGGREQYF. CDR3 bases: TGTGCCAGCAGCCATTTGGGACTAGCGGGGGGAAGAGAGCAGTACTTC.

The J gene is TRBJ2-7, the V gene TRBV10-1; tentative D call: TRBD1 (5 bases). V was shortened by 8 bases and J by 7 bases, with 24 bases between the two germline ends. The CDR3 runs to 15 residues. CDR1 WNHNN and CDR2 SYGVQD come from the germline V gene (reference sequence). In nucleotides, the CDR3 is TGCGCCAGCCAGGACATTGTCCCACGGTCCAAAGAGCAGTACTTC. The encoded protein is CASQDIVPRSKEQYF.

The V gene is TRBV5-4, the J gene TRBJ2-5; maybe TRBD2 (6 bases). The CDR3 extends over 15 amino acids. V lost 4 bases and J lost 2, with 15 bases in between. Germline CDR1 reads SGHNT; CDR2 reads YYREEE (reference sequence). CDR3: CASSLTGGAQETQYF. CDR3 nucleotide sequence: TGTGCCAGCAGCCTAACCGGGGGAGCGCAAGAGACCCAGTACTTC.

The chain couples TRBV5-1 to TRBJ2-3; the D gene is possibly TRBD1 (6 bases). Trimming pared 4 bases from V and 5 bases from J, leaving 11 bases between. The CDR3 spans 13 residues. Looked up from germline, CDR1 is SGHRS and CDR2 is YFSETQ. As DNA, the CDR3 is TGCGCCAGCAGCACAACAGGGATAGATACGCAGTATTTT. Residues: CASSTTGIDTQYF.

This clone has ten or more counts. CDR3 DNA: TGCGCCAGCAGCCCGATTCGACTACGGGACTATGGCTACACCTTC. Protein: CASSPIRLRDYGYTF. The chain uses TRBV5-1 and TRBJ1-2; no definite D call. Germline V lookup: CDR1 SGHRS, CDR2 YFSETQ. The CDR3 consists of 15 residues. Trimming cost V 4 bases and J 3 bases, with 16 bases left between them.

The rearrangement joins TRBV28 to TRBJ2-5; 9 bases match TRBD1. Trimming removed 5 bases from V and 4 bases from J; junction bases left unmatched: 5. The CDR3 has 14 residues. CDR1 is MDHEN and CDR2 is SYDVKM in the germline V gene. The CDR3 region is CASSAPDRGETQYF. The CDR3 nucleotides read TGTGCCAGCAGTGCCCCGGACAGGGGAGAGACCCAGTACTTC.

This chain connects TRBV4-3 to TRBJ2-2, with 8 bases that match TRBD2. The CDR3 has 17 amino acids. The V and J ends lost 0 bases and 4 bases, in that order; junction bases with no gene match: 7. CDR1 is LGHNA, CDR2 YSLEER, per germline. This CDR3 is CASSQDVQRGITGELFF. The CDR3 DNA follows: TGCGCCAGCAGCCAAGATGTACAGCGGGGGATCACCGGGGAGCTGTTTTTT.

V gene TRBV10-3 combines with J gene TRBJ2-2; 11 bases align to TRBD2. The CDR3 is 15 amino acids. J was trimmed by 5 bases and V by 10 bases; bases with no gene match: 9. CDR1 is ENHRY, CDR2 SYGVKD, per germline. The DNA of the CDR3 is TGTGCCACGGTGGGACTAGCGGAAGAAACCGGGGAGCTGTTTTTT. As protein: CATVGLAEETGELFF.

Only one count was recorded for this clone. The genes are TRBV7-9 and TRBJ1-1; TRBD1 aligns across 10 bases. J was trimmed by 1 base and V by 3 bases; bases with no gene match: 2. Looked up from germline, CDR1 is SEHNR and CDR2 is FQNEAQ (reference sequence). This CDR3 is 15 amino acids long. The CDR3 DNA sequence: TGTGCCAGCAGCTTTTGGACAGGGGGGAACACTGAAGCTTTCTTT. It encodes CASSFWTGGNTEAFF.

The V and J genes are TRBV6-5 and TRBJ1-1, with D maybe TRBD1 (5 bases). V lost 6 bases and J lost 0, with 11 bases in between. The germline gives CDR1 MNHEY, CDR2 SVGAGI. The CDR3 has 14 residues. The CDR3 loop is CASSRQGVNTEAFF. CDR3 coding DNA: TGTGCCAGCAGCCGGCAAGGGGTGAACACTGAAGCTTTCTTT.

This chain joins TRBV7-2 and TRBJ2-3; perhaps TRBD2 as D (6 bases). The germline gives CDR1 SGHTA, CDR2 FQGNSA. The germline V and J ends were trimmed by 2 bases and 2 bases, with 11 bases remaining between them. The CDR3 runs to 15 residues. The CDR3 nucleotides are TGTGCCAGCAGCTTAAGGCGGGGCTCCACAGATACGCAGTATTTT. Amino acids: CASSLRRGSTDTQYF.

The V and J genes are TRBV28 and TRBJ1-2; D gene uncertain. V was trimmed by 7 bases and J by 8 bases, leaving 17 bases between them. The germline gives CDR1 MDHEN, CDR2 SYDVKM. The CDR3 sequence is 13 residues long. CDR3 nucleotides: TGTGCCAGCACCTCCCGGGGAGGGTCGGGCTACACCTTC. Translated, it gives CASTSRGGSGYTF.

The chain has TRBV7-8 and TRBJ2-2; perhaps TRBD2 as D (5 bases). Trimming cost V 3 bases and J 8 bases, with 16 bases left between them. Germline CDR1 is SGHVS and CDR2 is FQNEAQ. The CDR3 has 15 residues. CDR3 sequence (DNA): TGTGCCAGCAGCTTGACTATAAGGGTGGAAGGGGAGCTGTTTTTT. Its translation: CASSLTIRVEGELFF.

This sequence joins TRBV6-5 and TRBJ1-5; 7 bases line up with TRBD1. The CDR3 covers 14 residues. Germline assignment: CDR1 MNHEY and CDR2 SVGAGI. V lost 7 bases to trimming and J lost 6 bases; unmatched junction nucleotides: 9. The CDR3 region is CASKKEQGRQPQHF. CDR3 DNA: TGTGCCAGCAAGAAAGAACAGGGGCGTCAGCCCCAGCATTTT.

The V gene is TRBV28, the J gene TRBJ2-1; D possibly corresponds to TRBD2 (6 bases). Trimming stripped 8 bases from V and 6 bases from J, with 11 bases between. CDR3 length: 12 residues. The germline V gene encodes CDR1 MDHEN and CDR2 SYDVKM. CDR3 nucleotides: TGTGCCAGCGGTGGAGGGGCCAATGAGCAGTTCTTC. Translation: CASGGGANEQFF.

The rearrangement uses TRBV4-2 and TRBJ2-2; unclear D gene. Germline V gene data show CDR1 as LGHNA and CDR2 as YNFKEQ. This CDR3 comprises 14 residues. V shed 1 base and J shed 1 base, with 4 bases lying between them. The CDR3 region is CASSQVRNTGELFF. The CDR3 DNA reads TGTGCCAGCAGCCAAGTTAGGAACACCGGGGAGCTGTTTTTT.

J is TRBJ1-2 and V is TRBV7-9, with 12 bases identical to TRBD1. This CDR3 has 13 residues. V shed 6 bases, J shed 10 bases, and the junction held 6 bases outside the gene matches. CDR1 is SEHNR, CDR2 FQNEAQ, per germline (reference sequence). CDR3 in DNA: TGTGCCAGCAGTGGGACAGGGGGCCCTCACTACACCTTC. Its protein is CASSGTGGPHYTF.

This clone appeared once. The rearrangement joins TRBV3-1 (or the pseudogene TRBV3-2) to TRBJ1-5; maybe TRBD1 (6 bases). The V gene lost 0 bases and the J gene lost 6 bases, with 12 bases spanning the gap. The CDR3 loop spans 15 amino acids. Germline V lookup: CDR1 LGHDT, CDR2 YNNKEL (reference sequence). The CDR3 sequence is CASSQDRGAGQPQHF. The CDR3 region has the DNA TGTGCCAGCAGCCAAGATCGGGGGGCGGGTCAGCCCCAGCATTTT.

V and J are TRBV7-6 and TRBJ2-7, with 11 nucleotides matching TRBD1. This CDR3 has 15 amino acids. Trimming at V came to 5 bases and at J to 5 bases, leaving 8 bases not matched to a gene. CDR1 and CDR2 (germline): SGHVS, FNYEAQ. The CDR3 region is CASSEDRGLDDEQYF. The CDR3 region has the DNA TGTGCCAGCAGCGAGGACAGGGGGCTGGATGACGAGCAGTACTTC. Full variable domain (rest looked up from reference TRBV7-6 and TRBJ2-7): GAGVSQSPRYKVTKRGQDVALRCDPISGHVSLYWYRQALGQGPEFLTYFNYEAQQDKSGLPNDRFSAERPEGSISTLTIQRTEQRDSAMYRCASSEDRGLDDEQYFGPGTRLTVT.

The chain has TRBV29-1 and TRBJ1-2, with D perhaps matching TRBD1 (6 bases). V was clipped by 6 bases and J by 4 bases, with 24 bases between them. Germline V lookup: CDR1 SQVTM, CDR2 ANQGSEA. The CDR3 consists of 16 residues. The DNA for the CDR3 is TGCAGCGTCCTGTATTGGCAGGGGATACACGGCTATGGCTACACCTTC. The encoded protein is CSVLYWQGIHGYGYTF.

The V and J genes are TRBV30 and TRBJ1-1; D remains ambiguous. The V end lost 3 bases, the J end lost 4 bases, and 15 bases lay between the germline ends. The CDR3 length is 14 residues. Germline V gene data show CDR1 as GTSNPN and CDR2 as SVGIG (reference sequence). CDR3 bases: TGTGCCTGGAGCCCACGGGATTCACTCACTGAAGCTTTCTTT. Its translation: CAWSPRDSLTEAFF. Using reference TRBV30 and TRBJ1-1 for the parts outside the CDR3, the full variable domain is SQTIHQWPATLVQPVGSPLSLECTVEGTSNPNLYWYRQAAGRGLQLLFYSVGIGQISSEVPQNLSASRPQDRQFILSSKKLLLSDSGFYLCAWSPRDSLTEAFFGQGTRLTVV.

CDR3 in amino acids: CASSQDPGSDTQYF. The CDR3 coding sequence is TGTGCCAGCAGCCAAGATCCGGGTTCAGATACGCAGTATTTT. The V and J genes are TRBV3-1 (or the pseudogene TRBV3-2) and TRBJ2-3; no clear D gene. Germline assignment: CDR1 LGHDT and CDR2 YNNKEL (reference sequence). Trimming removed 0 bases at V and 4 bases at J, with 8 bases between. The CDR3 is made up of 14 amino acids.

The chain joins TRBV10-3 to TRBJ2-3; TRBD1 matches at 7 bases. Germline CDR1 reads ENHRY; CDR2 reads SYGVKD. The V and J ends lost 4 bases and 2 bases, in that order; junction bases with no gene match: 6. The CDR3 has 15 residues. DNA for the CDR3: TGTGCCATCAGTGTAGGACAGGATCACACAGATACGCAGTATTTT. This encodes CAISVGQDHTDTQYF.

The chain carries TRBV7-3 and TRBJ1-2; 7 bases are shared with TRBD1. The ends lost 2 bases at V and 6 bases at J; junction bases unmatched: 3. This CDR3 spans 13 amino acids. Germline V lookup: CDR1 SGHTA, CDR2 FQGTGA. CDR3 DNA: TGTGCCAGCAGCTTAGGAGGGGGCGATGGCTACACCTTC. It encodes CASSLGGGDGYTF. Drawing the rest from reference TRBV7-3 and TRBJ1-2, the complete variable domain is GAGVSQTPSNKVTEKGKYVELRCDPISGHTALYWYRQSLGQGPEFLIYFQGTGAADDSGLPNDRFFAVRPEGSVSTLKIQRTERGDSAVYLCASSLGGGDGYTFGSGTRLTVV.

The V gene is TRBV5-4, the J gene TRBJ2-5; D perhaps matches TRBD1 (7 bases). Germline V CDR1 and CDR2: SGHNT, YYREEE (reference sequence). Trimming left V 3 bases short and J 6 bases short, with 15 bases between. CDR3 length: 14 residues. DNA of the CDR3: TGTGCCAGCAGCTCTCCGACAGGGAGGAAGACCCAGTACTTC. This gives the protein CASSSPTGRKTQYF.

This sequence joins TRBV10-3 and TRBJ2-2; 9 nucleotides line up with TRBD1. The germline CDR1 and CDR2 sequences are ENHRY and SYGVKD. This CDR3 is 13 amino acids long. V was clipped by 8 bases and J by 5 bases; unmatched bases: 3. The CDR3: CAIGGTGTGELFF. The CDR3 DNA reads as TGTGCCATCGGAGGGACAGGGACCGGGGAGCTGTTTTTT.

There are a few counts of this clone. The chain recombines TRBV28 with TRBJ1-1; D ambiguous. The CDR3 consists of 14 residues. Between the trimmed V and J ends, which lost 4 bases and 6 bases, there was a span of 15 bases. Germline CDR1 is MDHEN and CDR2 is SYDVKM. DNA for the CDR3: TGTGCCAGCAGTTACGACATGGATTTTGCTGAAGCTTTCTTT. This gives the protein CASSYDMDFAEAFF.

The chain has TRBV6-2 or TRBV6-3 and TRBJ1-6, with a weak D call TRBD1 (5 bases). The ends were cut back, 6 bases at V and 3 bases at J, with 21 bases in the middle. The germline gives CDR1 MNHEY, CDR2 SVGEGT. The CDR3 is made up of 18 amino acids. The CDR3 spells CASSPPGPIGGYNSPLHF. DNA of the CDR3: TGTGCCAGCAGCCCACCGGGCCCAATCGGGGGCTATAATTCACCCCTCCACTTT.

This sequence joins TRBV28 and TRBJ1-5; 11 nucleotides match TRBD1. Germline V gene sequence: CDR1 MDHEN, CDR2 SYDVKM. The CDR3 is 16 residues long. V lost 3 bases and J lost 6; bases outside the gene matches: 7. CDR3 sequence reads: CASSLLGTGGRQPQHF. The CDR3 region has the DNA TGTGCCAGCAGTTTGTTAGGGACAGGGGGACGTCAGCCCCAGCATTTT.

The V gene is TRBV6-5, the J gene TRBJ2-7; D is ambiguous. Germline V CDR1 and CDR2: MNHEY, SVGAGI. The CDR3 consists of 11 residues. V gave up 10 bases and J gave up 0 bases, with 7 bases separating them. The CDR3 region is CATGSSYEQYF. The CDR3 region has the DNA TGTGCCACTGGCAGCTCCTACGAGCAGTACTTC.

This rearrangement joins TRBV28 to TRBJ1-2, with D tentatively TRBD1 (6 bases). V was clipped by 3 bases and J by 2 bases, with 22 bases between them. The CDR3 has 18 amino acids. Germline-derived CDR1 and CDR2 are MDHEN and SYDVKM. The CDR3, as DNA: TGTGCCAGCAGTTTTAGGGGGATAGACAGCTTCCTCAACTATGGCTACACCTTC. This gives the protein CASSFRGIDSFLNYGYTF.

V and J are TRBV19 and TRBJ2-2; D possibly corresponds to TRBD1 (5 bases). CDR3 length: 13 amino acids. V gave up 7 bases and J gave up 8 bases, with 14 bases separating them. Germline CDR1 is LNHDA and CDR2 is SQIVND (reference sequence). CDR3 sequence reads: CASKSRDFGELFF. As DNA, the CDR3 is TGTGCCAGTAAAAGCAGGGATTTTGGGGAGCTGTTTTTT.